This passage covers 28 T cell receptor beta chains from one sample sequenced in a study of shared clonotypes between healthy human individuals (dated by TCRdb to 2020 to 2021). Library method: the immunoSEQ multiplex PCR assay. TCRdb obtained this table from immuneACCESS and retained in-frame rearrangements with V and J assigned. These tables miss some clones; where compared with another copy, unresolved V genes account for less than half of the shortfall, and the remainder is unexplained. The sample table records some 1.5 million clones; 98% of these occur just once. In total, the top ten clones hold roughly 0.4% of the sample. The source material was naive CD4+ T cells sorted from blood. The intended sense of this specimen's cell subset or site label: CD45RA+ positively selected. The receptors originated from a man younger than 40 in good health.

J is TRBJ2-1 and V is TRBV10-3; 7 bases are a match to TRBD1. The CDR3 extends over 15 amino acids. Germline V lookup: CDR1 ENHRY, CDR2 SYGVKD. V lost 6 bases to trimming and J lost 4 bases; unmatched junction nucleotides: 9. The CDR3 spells CAISEPGTVYNEQFF. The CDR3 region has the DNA TGTGCCATCAGCGAGCCCGGGACAGTGTACAATGAGCAGTTCTTC.

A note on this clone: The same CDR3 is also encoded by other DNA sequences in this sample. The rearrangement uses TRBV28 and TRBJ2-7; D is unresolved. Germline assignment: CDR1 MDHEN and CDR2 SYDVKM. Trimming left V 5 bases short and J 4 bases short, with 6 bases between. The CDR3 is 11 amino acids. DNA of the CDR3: TGTGCCAGCAGTGGTCGTTACGAGCAGTACTTC. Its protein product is CASSGRYEQYF.

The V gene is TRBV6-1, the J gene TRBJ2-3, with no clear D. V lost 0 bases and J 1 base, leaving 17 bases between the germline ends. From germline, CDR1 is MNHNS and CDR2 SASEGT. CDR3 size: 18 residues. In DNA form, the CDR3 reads TGTGCCAGCAGTGAAGCCCCCCCTACCGGTTATCGCACAGATACGCAGTATTTT. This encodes CASSEAPPTGYRTDTQYF.

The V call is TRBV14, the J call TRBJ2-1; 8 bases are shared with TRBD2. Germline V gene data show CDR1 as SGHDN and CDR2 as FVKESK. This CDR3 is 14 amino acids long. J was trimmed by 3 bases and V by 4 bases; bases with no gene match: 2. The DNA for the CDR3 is TGTGCCAGCAGCCCTAGCGGGTTCTACAATGAGCAGTTCTTC. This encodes CASSPSGFYNEQFF.

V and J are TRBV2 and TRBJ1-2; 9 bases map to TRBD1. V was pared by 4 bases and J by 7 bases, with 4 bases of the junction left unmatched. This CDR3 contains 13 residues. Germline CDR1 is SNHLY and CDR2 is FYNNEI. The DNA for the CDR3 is TGTGCCAGCAGTGGGACAGGGGACGGTGGCTACACCTTC. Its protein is CASSGTGDGGYTF.

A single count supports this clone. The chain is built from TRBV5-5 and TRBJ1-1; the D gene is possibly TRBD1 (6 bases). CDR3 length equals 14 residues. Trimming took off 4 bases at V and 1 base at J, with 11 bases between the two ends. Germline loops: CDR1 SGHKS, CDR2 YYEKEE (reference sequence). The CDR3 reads CASSRRQENTEAFF. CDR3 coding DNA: TGTGCCAGCAGCCGGCGACAGGAGAACACTGAAGCTTTCTTT. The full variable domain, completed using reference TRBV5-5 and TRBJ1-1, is DAGVTQSPTHLIKTRGQQVTLRCSPISGHKSVSWYQQVLGQGPQFIFQYYEKEERGRGNFPDRFSARQFPNYSSELNVNALLLGDSALYLCASSRRQENTEAFFGQGTRLTVV.

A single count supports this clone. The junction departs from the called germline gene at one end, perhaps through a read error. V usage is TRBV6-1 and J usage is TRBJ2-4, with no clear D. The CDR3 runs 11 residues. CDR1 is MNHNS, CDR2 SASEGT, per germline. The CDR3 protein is CASRWAALWDF. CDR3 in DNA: TGTGCCAGCCGGTGGGCCGCATTGTGGGACTTC.

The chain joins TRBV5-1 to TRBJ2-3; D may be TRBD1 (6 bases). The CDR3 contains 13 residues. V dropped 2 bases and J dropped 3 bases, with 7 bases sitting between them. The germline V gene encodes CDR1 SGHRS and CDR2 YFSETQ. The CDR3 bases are TGCGCCAGCAGCTTCGGACAGACAGATACGCAGTATTTT. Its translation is CASSFGQTDTQYF.

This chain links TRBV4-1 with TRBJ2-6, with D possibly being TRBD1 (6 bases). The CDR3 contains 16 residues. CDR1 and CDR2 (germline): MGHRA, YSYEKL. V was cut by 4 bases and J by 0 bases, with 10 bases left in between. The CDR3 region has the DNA TGCGCCAGCAGCCCTCCAGGGGACTCTGGGGCCAACGTCCTGACTTTC. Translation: CASSPPGDSGANVLTF.

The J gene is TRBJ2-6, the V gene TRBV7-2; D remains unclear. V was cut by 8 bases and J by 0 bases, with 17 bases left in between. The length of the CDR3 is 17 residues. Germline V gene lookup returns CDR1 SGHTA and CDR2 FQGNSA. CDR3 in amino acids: CASALDPVISGANVLTF. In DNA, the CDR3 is TGTGCCAGCGCATTAGACCCCGTTATCTCTGGGGCCAACGTCCTGACTTTC.

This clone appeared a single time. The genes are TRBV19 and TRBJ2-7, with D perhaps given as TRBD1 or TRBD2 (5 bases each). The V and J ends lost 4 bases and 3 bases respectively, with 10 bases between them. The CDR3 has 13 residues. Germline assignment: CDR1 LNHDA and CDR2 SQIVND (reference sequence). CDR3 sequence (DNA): TGTGCCAGTAGTACTCGGGACGGCTACGAGCAGTACTTC. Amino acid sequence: CASSTRDGYEQYF.

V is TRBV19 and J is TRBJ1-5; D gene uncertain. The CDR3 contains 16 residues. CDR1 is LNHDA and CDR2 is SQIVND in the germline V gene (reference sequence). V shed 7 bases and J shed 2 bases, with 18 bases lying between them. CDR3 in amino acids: CASNPRTPSGNQPQHF. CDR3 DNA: TGTGCCAGTAACCCACGAACCCCGTCGGGCAATCAGCCCCAGCATTTT.

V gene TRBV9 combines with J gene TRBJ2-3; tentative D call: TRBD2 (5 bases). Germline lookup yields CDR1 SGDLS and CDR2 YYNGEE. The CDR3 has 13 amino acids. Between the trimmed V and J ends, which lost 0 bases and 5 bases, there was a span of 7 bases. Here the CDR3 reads CASSVAGKDTQYF. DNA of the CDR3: TGTGCCAGCAGCGTAGCGGGGAAAGATACGCAGTATTTT.

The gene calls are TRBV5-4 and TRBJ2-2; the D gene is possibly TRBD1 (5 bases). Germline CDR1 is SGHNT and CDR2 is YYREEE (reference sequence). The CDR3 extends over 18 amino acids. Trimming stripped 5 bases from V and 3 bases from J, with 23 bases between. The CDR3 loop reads CASSHSARTLVDTGELFF. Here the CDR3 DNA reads TGTGCCAGCAGTCACTCGGCGAGGACACTCGTGGACACCGGGGAGCTGTTTTTT.

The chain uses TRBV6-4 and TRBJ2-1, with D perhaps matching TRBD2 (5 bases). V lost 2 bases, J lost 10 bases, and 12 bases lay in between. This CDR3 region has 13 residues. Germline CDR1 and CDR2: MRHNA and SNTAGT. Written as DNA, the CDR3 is TGTGCCAGCAGTGACATTGCGGGCTGGGAGCAGTTCTTC. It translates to CASSDIAGWEQFF.

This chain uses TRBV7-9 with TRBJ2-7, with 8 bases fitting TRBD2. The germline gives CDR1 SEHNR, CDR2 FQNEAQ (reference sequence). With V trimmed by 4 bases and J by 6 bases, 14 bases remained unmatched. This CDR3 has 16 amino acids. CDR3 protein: CASSSRGGLGAPEQYF. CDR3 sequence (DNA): TGTGCCAGCAGCTCCCGAGGGGGACTAGGAGCACCCGAGCAGTACTTC. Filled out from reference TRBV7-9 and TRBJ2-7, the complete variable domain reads DTGVSQNPRHKITKRGQNVTFRCDPISEHNRLYWYRQTLGQGPEFLTYFQNEAQLEKSRLLSDRFSAERPKGSFSTLEIQRTEQGDSAMYLCASSSRGGLGAPEQYFGPGTRLTVT.

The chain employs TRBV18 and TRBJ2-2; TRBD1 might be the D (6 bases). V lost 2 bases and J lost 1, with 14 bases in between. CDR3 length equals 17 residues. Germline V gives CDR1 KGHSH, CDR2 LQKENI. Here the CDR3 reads CASSPIAGQQNTGELFF. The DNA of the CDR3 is TGTGCCAGCTCACCAATCGCAGGACAGCAGAACACCGGGGAGCTGTTTTTT.

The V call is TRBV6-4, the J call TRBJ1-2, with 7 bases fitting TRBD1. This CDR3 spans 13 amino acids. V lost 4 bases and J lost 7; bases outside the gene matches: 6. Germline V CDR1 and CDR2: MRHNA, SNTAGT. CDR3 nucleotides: TGTGCCAGCAGTGCAACAGGGGAGGGTGGCTACACCTTC. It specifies CASSATGEGGYTF.

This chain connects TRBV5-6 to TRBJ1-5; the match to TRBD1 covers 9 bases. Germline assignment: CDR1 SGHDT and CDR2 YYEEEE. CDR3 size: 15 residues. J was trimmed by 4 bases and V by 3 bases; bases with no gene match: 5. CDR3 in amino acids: CASSSTGGLNQPQHF. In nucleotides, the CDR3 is TGTGCCAGCAGCTCAACAGGGGGCTTAAATCAGCCCCAGCATTTT. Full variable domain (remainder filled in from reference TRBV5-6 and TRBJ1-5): DAGVTQSPTHLIKTRGQQVTLRCSPKSGHDTVSWYQQALGQGPQFIFQYYEEEERQRGNFPDRFSGHQFPNYSSELNVNALLLGDSALYLCASSSTGGLNQPQHFGDGTRLSIL.

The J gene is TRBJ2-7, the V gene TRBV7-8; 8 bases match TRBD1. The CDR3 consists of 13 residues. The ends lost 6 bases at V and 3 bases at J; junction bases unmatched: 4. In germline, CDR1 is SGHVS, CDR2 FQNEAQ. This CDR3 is CASRPRGLYEQYF. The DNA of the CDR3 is TGTGCCAGCAGGCCCAGGGGGCTCTACGAGCAGTACTTC. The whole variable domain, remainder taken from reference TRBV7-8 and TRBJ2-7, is GAGVSQSPRYKVAKRGQDVALRCDPISGHVSLFWYQQALGQGPEFLTYFQNEAQLDKSGLPSDRFFAERPEGSVSTLKIQRTQQEDSAVYLCASRPRGLYEQYFGPGTRLTVT.

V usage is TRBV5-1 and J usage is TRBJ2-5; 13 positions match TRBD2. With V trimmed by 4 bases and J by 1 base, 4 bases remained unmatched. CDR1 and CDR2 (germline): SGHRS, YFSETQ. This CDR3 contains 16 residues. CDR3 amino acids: CASSPTSGRLQETQYF. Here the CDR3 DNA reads TGCGCCAGCAGCCCGACTAGCGGGAGGCTCCAAGAGACCCAGTACTTC.

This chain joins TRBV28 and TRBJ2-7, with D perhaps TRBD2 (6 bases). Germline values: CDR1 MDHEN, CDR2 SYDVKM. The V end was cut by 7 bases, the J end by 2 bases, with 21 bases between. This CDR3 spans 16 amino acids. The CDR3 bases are TGTGCCAGCATTGGTCCGGGGGAGGCAAGGACCTACGAGCAGTACTTC. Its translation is CASIGPGEARTYEQYF.

The CDR3 protein is CASSKGQGAGGMNTEAFF. The CDR3 DNA reads as TGCGCCAGCAGCAAGGGACAGGGGGCCGGGGGTATGAACACTGAAGCTTTCTTT. The chain has TRBV5-1 and TRBJ1-1, with 12 positions matching TRBD1. Looked up from germline, CDR1 is SGHRS and CDR2 is YFSETQ. The J segment lost 0 bases and the V segment lost 4 bases, leaving 10 bases of the junction unmatched. The CDR3 runs to 18 residues.

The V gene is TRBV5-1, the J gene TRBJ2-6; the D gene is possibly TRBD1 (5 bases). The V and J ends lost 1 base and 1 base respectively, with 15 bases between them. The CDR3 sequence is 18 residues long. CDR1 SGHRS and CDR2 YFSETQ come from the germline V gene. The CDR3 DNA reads TGCGCCAGCAGCTTGCTAGGGGTTGGGCGATCTGGGGCCAACGTCCTGACTTTC. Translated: CASSLLGVGRSGANVLTF.

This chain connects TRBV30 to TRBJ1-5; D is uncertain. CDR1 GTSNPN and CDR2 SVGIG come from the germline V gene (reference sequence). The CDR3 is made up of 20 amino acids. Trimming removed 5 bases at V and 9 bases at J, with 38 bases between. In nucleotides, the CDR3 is TGTGCCTGGGGCCCCCCCCGACACGACGCTGTTGCCATTAAGGGCCGGCCCCAGCATTTT. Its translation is CAWGPPRHDAVAIKGRPQHF.

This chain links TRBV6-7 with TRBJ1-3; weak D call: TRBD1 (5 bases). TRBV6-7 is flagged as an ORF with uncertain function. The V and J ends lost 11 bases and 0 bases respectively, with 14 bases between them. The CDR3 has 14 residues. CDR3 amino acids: CAQQMGRSGNTIYF. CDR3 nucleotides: TGTGCCCAGCAGATGGGGCGCTCTGGAAACACCATATATTTT.

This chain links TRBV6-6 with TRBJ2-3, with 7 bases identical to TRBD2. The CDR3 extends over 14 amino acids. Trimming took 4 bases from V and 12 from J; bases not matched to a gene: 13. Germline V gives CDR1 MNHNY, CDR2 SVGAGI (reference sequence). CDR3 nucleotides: TGTGCCAGCAGTTCCCACCGGGGGGAGGAAGTCCAGTATTTT. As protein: CASSSHRGEEVQYF.

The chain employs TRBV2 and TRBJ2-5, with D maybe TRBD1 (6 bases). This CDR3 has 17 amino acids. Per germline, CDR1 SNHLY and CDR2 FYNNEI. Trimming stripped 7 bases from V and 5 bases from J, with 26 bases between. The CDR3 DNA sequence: TGTGCCAGCAACCGTCTCGCCGGGACACCTTGGGGGGAGACCCAGTACTTC. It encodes CASNRLAGTPWGETQYF.